The 4 T cell receptor beta chains below were found in one sample sequenced in a study of technical replicates of blood from a handful of donors. This table comes from immunoSEQ multiplex PCR, and its TCRdb copy is limited to in-frame clones, with some not included. The sample has roughly 72,000 clones; 85% to 95% are singletons. Sequenced sample: T cells isolated from PBMCs. The receptors shown here come from a human donor in good health.

The rearrangement joins TRBV11-2 to TRBJ1-5, with D possibly TRBD1 on 6 matching bases. This CDR3 has 14 amino acids. Germline values: CDR1 SGHAT, CDR2 FQNNGV. Trimming stripped 5 bases from V and 3 bases from J, with 11 bases between. CDR3 protein: CASSKDRYNQPQHF. In nucleotides, the CDR3 is TGTGCCAGCAGCAAGGACAGATACAATCAGCCCCAGCATTTT.

The genes are TRBV5-1 and TRBJ2-1; TRBD2 matches at 7 bases. V lost 2 bases and J lost 4; bases outside the gene matches: 9. Germline CDR1 and CDR2: SGHRS and YFSETQ. The CDR3 runs 16 residues. The CDR3 nucleotides read TGCGCCAGCAGCTTTGGGGGAACTAGCGTTTACAATGAGCAGTTCTTC. Translating gives CASSFGGTSVYNEQFF.

In DNA form, the CDR3 reads TGCGCCAGCAGCCGATTCCTGAGCGGGAGTGGGCAGTTCTTC. This gives the protein CASSRFLSGSGQFF. J is TRBJ2-1 and V is TRBV4-1; 8 nucleotides line up with TRBD2. With 4 bases clipped from V and 12 bases from J, the junction kept 11 bases outside the gene matches. The germline CDR1 and CDR2 sequences are MGHRA and YSYEKL. This CDR3 is 14 amino acids long.

The chain is built from TRBV19 and TRBJ2-3, with D possibly TRBD1 on 6 matching bases. Trimming stripped 8 bases from V and 2 bases from J, with 11 bases between. CDR1 and CDR2 from the germline V gene are LNHDA and SQIVND (reference sequence). CDR3 length: 13 residues. As DNA, the CDR3 is TGTGCCAGTGGGGGCTCGATCACAGATACGCAGTATTTT. As protein: CASGGSITDTQYF.